This passage covers 27 T cell receptor beta chains from one sample sequenced in a study of cytomegalovirus exposure and HLA in healthy donors. Sequencing used immunoSEQ multiplex PCR; TCRdb keeps in-frame clones, though not all of them. The sample consists of more than 65,000 clones, 93% of them appearing once. The sequenced material came from PBMCs. The receptors shown here come from a young man in good health and CMV-seronegative.

This chain's CDR3 is CASSGSFYNEQFF. Here the CDR3 DNA reads TGTGCCAGCAGCGGTTCGTTCTACAATGAGCAGTTCTTC. The V gene is TRBV28, the J gene TRBJ2-1, with no clear D. The germline V gene has CDR1 MDHEN and CDR2 SYDVKM. This CDR3 region has 13 residues. Deletions cut 6 bases from V and 3 bases from J, with 9 bases between.

The chain is built from TRBV9 and TRBJ2-7; D gene ambiguous. Germline assignment: CDR1 SGDLS and CDR2 YYNGEE. The germline V and J ends were trimmed by 0 bases and 7 bases, with 17 bases remaining between them. CDR3 length: 15 amino acids. The CDR3 loop reads CASSVGDTLTREQYF. CDR3 sequence (DNA): TGTGCCAGCAGCGTAGGAGACACCCTCACTCGAGAGCAGTACTTC.

Remarks on this clone: Germline is not matched at one junction end, which may reflect a read error. The rearrangement links TRBV5-5 to TRBJ2-7, with 8 positions matching TRBD1. Germline loops: CDR1 SGHKS, CDR2 YYEKEE (reference sequence). The CDR3 loop spans 13 amino acids. As DNA, the CDR3 is TGTGCTAGCAGCTTGGACAGGGAATACGAGCAGTACTTC. It encodes CASSLDREYEQYF.

The chain joins TRBV11-2 to TRBJ1-3; D is unresolved. CDR1 is SGHAT and CDR2 is FQNNGV in the germline V gene. Trimming took off 2 bases at V and 0 bases at J, with 17 bases between the two ends. The CDR3 has 18 residues. The CDR3 spells CASSLRQEARYSGNTIYF. The CDR3 DNA follows: TGTGCCAGCAGCTTAAGGCAGGAAGCCCGGTACTCTGGAAACACCATATATTTT. Full variable domain (remainder filled in from reference TRBV11-2 and TRBJ1-3): EAGVAQSPRYKIIEKRQSVAFWCNPISGHATLYWYQQILGQGPKLLIQFQNNGVVDDSQLPKDRFSAERLKGVDSTLKIQPAKLEDSAVYLCASSLRQEARYSGNTIYFGEGSWLTVV.

The rearrangement joins TRBV9 to TRBJ1-1; D not certain. The V gene's germline CDR1 is SGDLS and CDR2 YYNGEE. Trimming left V 0 bases short and J 8 bases short, with 17 bases between. There are 15 residues in the CDR3. This CDR3 reads CASSVGAGRTFEAFF. The CDR3 DNA is TGTGCCAGCAGCGTAGGGGCAGGCAGAACCTTCGAAGCTTTCTTT. The whole variable domain, filled in from reference TRBV9 and TRBJ1-1, reads DSGVTQTPKHLITATGQRVTLRCSPRSGDLSVYWYQQSLDQGLQFLIQYYNGEERAKGNILERFSAQQFPDLHSELNLSSLELGDSALYFCASSVGAGRTFEAFFGQGTRLTVV.

The chain combines TRBV2 with TRBJ1-1; tentatively, D is TRBD1 (5 bases). The CDR3 is 13 residues long. Germline assignment: CDR1 SNHLY and CDR2 FYNNEI. Trimming pared 9 bases from V and 1 base from J, leaving 12 bases between. The CDR3 protein is CARRTGGNTEAFF. CDR3 bases: TGTGCCAGGCGCACGGGGGGGAACACTGAAGCTTTCTTT.

This sequence joins TRBV5-4 and TRBJ1-2; possibly TRBD1 for D (5 bases). V lost 2 bases to trimming and J lost 4 bases, with 15 bases between them. Germline V gene data show CDR1 as SGHNT and CDR2 as YYREEE (reference sequence). This CDR3 spans 15 amino acids. For the CDR3, the DNA is TGTGCCAGCAGCTTATGGGGCGATCCATCCTATGGCTACACCTTC. Its translation: CASSLWGDPSYGYTF.

The chain carries TRBV7-2 and TRBJ2-1; D remains unclear. V dropped 3 bases and J dropped 3 bases, with 12 bases sitting between them. The CDR3 totals 15 residues. Germline V lookup: CDR1 SGHTA, CDR2 FQGNSA. CDR3 sequence: CASSFTSTGYNEQFF. Written as DNA, the CDR3 is TGTGCCAGCAGCTTCACTTCGACTGGCTACAATGAGCAGTTCTTC.

The chain recombines TRBV4-2 with TRBJ2-5; the match to TRBD2 covers 7 bases. The ends lost 5 bases at V and 4 bases at J; junction bases unmatched: 16. This CDR3 has 17 amino acids. Germline V gene data show CDR1 as LGHNA and CDR2 as YNFKEQ. CDR3 DNA sequence: TGTGCCAGCAGCAACGGGACGGGGAAGAGCGGGGTAGAGACCCAGTACTTC. Translating gives CASSNGTGKSGVETQYF.

V usage is TRBV6-5 and J usage is TRBJ2-1; 8 bases are a match to TRBD2. The ends lost 4 bases at V and 6 bases at J; junction bases unmatched: 8. This CDR3 comprises 15 residues. Germline CDR1 is MNHEY and CDR2 is SVGAGI. The CDR3 nucleotides read TGTGCCAGCAGTTCACTAGCGGACAGTACCAATGAGCAGTTCTTC. Protein product: CASSSLADSTNEQFF.

J is TRBJ2-3 and V is TRBV6-5; no clear D. This CDR3 is 15 amino acids long. Trimming pared 4 bases from V and 0 bases from J, leaving 11 bases between. The germline CDR1 and CDR2 sequences are MNHEY and SVGAGI. CDR3: CASSSEYSSTDTQYF. The CDR3 bases are TGTGCCAGCAGTTCTGAGTACAGCAGCACAGATACGCAGTATTTT.

V is TRBV5-1 and J is TRBJ1-1, with D hard to call. The germline V and J ends were trimmed by 0 bases and 5 bases, with 11 bases remaining between them. Germline V gene sequence: CDR1 SGHRS, CDR2 YFSETQ. The CDR3 spans 14 residues. The CDR3 nucleotides are TGCGCCAGCAGCTTGGGCGGGAGAGGGACTGAAGCTTTCTTT. Protein sequence: CASSLGGRGTEAFF.

The CDR3 region has the DNA TGTGCCTGGAGGGCTAGCGGGCAAGAGACCCAGTACTTC. It is translated as CAWRASGQETQYF. This chain connects TRBV30 to TRBJ2-5, with 8 nucleotides matching TRBD2. The CDR3 sequence is 13 residues long. The V gene's germline CDR1 is GTSNPN and CDR2 SVGIG (reference sequence). The ends lost 3 bases at V and 2 bases at J; junction bases unmatched: 2.

The rearrangement joins TRBV5-1 to TRBJ2-5; 13 bases are shared with TRBD2. Germline V gene data show CDR1 as SGHRS and CDR2 as YFSETQ. J lost 2 bases, V lost 2 bases, and 3 bases had no gene match. The CDR3 is 16 amino acids. The CDR3 sequence is CASSFILAGGQETQYF. CDR3 DNA: TGCGCCAGCAGCTTTATACTAGCGGGGGGGCAAGAGACCCAGTACTTC.

The chain uses TRBV5-1 and TRBJ2-3, with 9 bases fitting TRBD2. CDR3 length: 15 residues. With V trimmed by 6 bases and J by 2 bases, 7 bases remained unmatched. CDR1 SGHRS and CDR2 YFSETQ come from the germline V gene. In nucleotides, the CDR3 is TGCGCCAGCACCCTAAGCGGGGGGTACACAGATACGCAGTATTTT. Its translation: CASTLSGGYTDTQYF.

This chain uses TRBV5-6 with TRBJ1-4; 10 positions agree with TRBD1. CDR1 and CDR2 (germline): SGHDT, YYEEEE. This CDR3 is built from 16 residues. Trimming cost V 1 base and J 5 bases; bases outside gene matches: 5. The CDR3 spells CASSLLGTGVNEKLFF. CDR3 sequence (DNA): TGTGCCAGCAGCTTGTTAGGGACAGGGGTAAATGAAAAACTGTTTTTT.

The rearrangement uses TRBV30 and TRBJ2-5; 9 bases fit TRBD2. The V gene end was trimmed by 2 bases and the J gene end by 6 bases; junction bases not matched to a gene: 7. Per germline, CDR1 GTSNPN and CDR2 SVGIG (reference sequence). The CDR3 covers 14 residues. The CDR3 nucleotides read TGTGCCTGGAGTACTGCGGGGGGGCGAAAGACCCAGTACTTC. Its protein is CAWSTAGGRKTQYF.

This sequence joins TRBV27 and TRBJ1-1, with D maybe TRBD1 (6 bases). Germline lookup yields CDR1 MNHEY and CDR2 SMNVEV (reference sequence). V was trimmed by 4 bases and J by 8 bases, leaving 8 bases between them. This CDR3 region has 11 residues. CDR3 bases: TGTGCCAGCAGTTATGGGACAGAAGCTTTCTTT. This translates into CASSYGTEAFF.

J is TRBJ2-2 and V is TRBV6-5, with TRBD1 as a possible D gene (5 bases). The V gene's germline CDR1 is MNHEY and CDR2 SVGAGI. CDR3 length: 15 residues. Trimming stripped 3 bases from V and 2 bases from J, with 10 bases between. CDR3 DNA: TGTGCCAGCAGTTATACGACAGAAAACACCGGGGAGCTGTTTTTT. Its translation is CASSYTTENTGELFF.

This clone came up once. The V gene is TRBV5-1, the J gene TRBJ1-2; tentative D call: TRBD1 (6 bases). The germline CDR1 and CDR2 sequences are SGHRS and YFSETQ. This CDR3 region has 13 residues. Trimming pared 2 bases from V and 3 bases from J, leaving 8 bases between. The CDR3: CASSFEGDYGYTF. The CDR3 DNA is TGCGCCAGCAGCTTTGAGGGGGACTATGGCTACACCTTC. Together with reference TRBV5-1 and TRBJ1-2, the CDR3 gives the full variable domain: KAGVTQTPRYLIKTRGQQVTLSCSPISGHRSVSWYQQTPGQGLQFLFEYFSETQRNKGNFPGRFSGRQFSNSRSEMNVSTLELGDSALYLCASSFEGDYGYTFGSGTRLTVV.

V and J are TRBV9 and TRBJ2-2; D is unresolved. Per germline, CDR1 SGDLS and CDR2 YYNGEE. V was trimmed by 4 bases and J by 4 bases, leaving 8 bases between them. This CDR3 has 13 residues. The CDR3 DNA reads as TGTGCCAGCAGCCAGGCGAGCACCGGGGAGCTGTTTTTT. This sequence encodes CASSQASTGELFF.

This rearrangement joins TRBV5-1 to TRBJ1-1, with 7 bases identical to TRBD1. The CDR3 runs 14 residues. CDR1 SGHRS and CDR2 YFSETQ come from the germline V gene. After removal of 4 bases from V and 1 base from J, the junction contained 4 bases not matched to a gene. As DNA, the CDR3 is TGCGCCAGCAGCAGGGACAGCTCGAACACTGAAGCTTTCTTT. Protein product: CASSRDSSNTEAFF.

This clone was observed a single time. The chain has TRBV10-3 and TRBJ2-7, with 10 bases aligning to TRBD2. V dropped 6 bases and J dropped 2; count of bases not matched to a gene: 4. The length of the CDR3 is 14 residues. CDR1 and CDR2 from the germline V gene are ENHRY and SYGVKD. CDR3 sequence: CAIRPSGGAYEQYF. The CDR3 DNA reads as TGTGCCATCAGACCCAGCGGGGGGGCCTACGAGCAGTACTTC.

The rearrangement joins TRBV19 to TRBJ1-2; 10 positions match TRBD1. CDR1 LNHDA and CDR2 SQIVND come from the germline V gene (reference sequence). CDR3 size: 14 residues. V shed 4 bases and J 1 base; nucleotides not matched to a gene: 0. As DNA, the CDR3 is TGTGCCAGTAGTAGGGACAGGGGTAACTATGGCTACACCTTC. It specifies CASSRDRGNYGYTF.

The chain joins TRBV4-3 to TRBJ1-1; 7 bases align to TRBD1. The V gene's germline CDR1 is LGHNA and CDR2 YSLEER. The CDR3 spans 12 residues. J was trimmed by 9 bases and V by 11 bases; bases with no gene match: 12. The CDR3 reads CASTGEQEKAFF. In DNA, the CDR3 is TGCGCCTCCACAGGGGAACAGGAAAAAGCTTTCTTT.

V is TRBV27 and J is TRBJ2-5, with a weak D call TRBD2 (6 bases). This CDR3 spans 14 amino acids. Trimming cost V 1 base and J 4 bases, with 10 bases left between them. Germline V lookup: CDR1 MNHEY, CDR2 SMNVEV (reference sequence). CDR3 region: CASSLFGSGETQYF. The CDR3 bases are TGTGCCAGCAGTTTATTCGGGAGCGGAGAGACCCAGTACTTC.

This rearrangement joins TRBV11-2 to TRBJ2-5; D gene unclear. CDR3 size: 12 residues. CDR1 and CDR2 from the germline V gene are SGHAT and FQNNGV. Trimming removed 3 bases from V and 3 bases from J, with 5 bases in between. CDR3 DNA sequence: TGTGCCAGCAGCTTTACGGAAGAGACCCAGTACTTC. This gives the protein CASSFTEETQYF.